Shown below are 31 T cell receptor beta chains from a single sample sequenced in a study of cytomegalovirus exposure and HLA in healthy donors. In the PCR, 60 Vbeta and 13 Jbeta primers were used. TCRdb keeps only in-frame clones here, not all; method: immunoSEQ multiplex PCR. This sample has roughly 110,000 clones, with approximately 79% found just once. Sequenced material: PBMCs. Receptor source: a man aged 18 to 29 in good health and CMV-seronegative.

The chain joins TRBV5-6 to TRBJ2-7; D remains unclear. Trimming removed 0 bases from V and 6 bases from J, with 7 bases in between. Germline loops: CDR1 SGHDT, CDR2 YYEEEE. This CDR3 has 12 amino acids. In DNA, the CDR3 is TGTGCCAGCAGCTTGGGCTCGAGCGAGCAGTACTTC. Translated, it gives CASSLGSSEQYF.

V gene TRBV6-4 combines with J gene TRBJ2-3; 10 bases line up with TRBD2. V shed 2 bases, J shed 12 bases, and the junction held 5 bases outside the gene matches. Per germline, CDR1 MRHNA and CDR2 SNTAGT. CDR3 length: 13 amino acids. This chain's CDR3 is CASSDQRGGTQYF. DNA for the CDR3: TGTGCCAGCAGTGACCAGCGGGGGGGGACACAGTATTTT.

This clone was detected once. The chain combines TRBV5-6 with TRBJ1-2, with TRBD1 matching 11 bases. The V and J ends lost 1 base and 7 bases, in that order; junction bases with no gene match: 6. CDR1 and CDR2 from the germline V gene are SGHDT and YYEEEE. This CDR3 region has 15 residues. The CDR3 nucleotides are TGTGCCAGCAGCTTGTTCGGACAGGGGGCGCGTGGCTACACCTTC. Its protein product is CASSLFGQGARGYTF.

This clone has only one observation. The chain is built from TRBV9 and TRBJ2-5; D unresolved. Per the germline V gene, CDR1 is SGDLS and CDR2 is YYNGEE. V lost 0 bases and J 3 bases, leaving 9 bases between the germline ends. This CDR3 is built from 14 residues. The CDR3 nucleotides are TGTGCCAGCAGCGTAGCGGTCGGAGAAGAGACCCAGTACTTC. Residues: CASSVAVGEETQYF.

The rearrangement joins TRBV4-2 to TRBJ1-5, with D tentatively TRBD1 (5 bases). Trimming cost V 1 base and J 5 bases, with 9 bases left between them. The germline CDR1 and CDR2 sequences are LGHNA and YNFKEQ. The CDR3 length is 14 residues. The CDR3 sequence is CASSQGQTDQPQHF. CDR3 sequence (DNA): TGTGCCAGCAGCCAAGGACAGACCGATCAGCCCCAGCATTTT.

In this sample, this clone turned up once. The gene calls are TRBV7-9 and TRBJ1-1; tentative D call: TRBD1 (5 bases). Germline lookup yields CDR1 SEHNR and CDR2 FQNEAQ (reference sequence). The CDR3 covers 16 residues. Between the trimmed V and J ends, which lost 4 bases and 1 base, there was a span of 16 bases. The CDR3 DNA reads as TGTGCCAGCAGCTCTAGGGGCCCCAGAGCGAACACTGAAGCTTTCTTT. Translated: CASSSRGPRANTEAFF. Full variable domain (rest looked up from reference TRBV7-9 and TRBJ1-1): DTGVSQNPRHKITKRGQNVTFRCDPISEHNRLYWYRQTLGQGPEFLTYFQNEAQLEKSRLLSDRFSAERPKGSFSTLEIQRTEQGDSAMYLCASSSRGPRANTEAFFGQGTRLTVV.

Comment on this clone: A much more abundant neighbour one base away suggests this may be a read error. V usage is TRBV10-3 and J usage is TRBJ2-3, with 11 bases identical to TRBD2. CDR3 length: 15 residues. Germline values: CDR1 ENHRY, CDR2 SYGVKD. CDR3 in DNA: TGTGCCAGCAGTGAAATAGCGGGGGGGCCAGATACGCAGTATTTT. This gives the protein CASSEIAGGPDTQYF.

This clone was counted a few times. This chain uses TRBV29-1 with TRBJ2-3; 8 bases line up with TRBD1. The germline CDR1 and CDR2 sequences are SQVTM and ANQGSEA. The CDR3 totals 14 residues. Trimming took 2 bases from V and 8 from J; bases not matched to a gene: 9. DNA for the CDR3: TGCAGCGTTGAACCGGGACAGGTGGGGACTACGCAGTATTTT. Translating it yields CSVEPGQVGTTQYF.

Details on this clone: The junction departs from germline at one end; a sequencing error may be responsible. The rearrangement links TRBV10-3 to TRBJ1-2, with 7 bases that match TRBD1. The germline gives CDR1 ENHRY, CDR2 SYGVKD. The CDR3 totals 14 residues. CDR3 coding DNA: TGTGCCATCAGCGACTCTGACAGGGTAGATGGCTACCCCTTC. The encoded protein is CAISDSDRVDGYPF.

This clone showed up just once. This rearrangement joins TRBV5-4 to TRBJ2-5, with 7 nucleotides matching TRBD1. Germline lookup yields CDR1 SGHNT and CDR2 YYREEE (reference sequence). The length of the CDR3 is 13 residues. V shed 4 bases and J 5 bases; nucleotides not matched to a gene: 5. The CDR3: CASSRGQEETQYF. For the CDR3, the DNA is TGTGCCAGCAGCAGAGGACAGGAGGAGACCCAGTACTTC. The complete variable domain, with remaining parts taken from reference TRBV5-4 and TRBJ2-5, reads ETGVTQSPTHLIKTRGQQVTLRCSSQSGHNTVSWYQQALGQGPQFIFQYYREEENGRGNFPPRFSGLQFPNYSSELNVNALELDDSALYLCASSRGQEETQYFGPGTRLLVL.

This chain uses TRBV6-6 with TRBJ2-7, with 7 bases lining up with TRBD1. The CDR3 length is 13 residues. The V segment lost 5 bases and the J segment 0 bases; nucleotides outside the gene matches: 1. The germline CDR1 and CDR2 sequences are MNHNY and SVGAGI (reference sequence). This CDR3 reads CASSGTVSYEQYF. The CDR3 DNA reads TGTGCCAGCAGTGGGACAGTCTCCTACGAGCAGTACTTC.

The chain carries TRBV9 and TRBJ1-4; 7 positions agree with TRBD1. The germline CDR1 and CDR2 sequences are SGDLS and YYNGEE. The V segment lost 0 bases and the J segment 8 bases; nucleotides outside the gene matches: 7. CDR3 length: 15 residues. CDR3 DNA sequence: TGTGCCAGCAGCGTAGCCCAGGGGGGCTGGGAAAAACTGTTTTTT. Its protein product is CASSVAQGGWEKLFF. The variable domain in full, with the rest retrieved from reference TRBV9 and TRBJ1-4, is DSGVTQTPKHLITATGQRVTLRCSPRSGDLSVYWYQQSLDQGLQFLIQYYNGEERAKGNILERFSAQQFPDLHSELNLSSLELGDSALYFCASSVAQGGWEKLFFGSGTQLSVL.

In this sample, this clone turned up a few times. The rearrangement uses TRBV6-5 and TRBJ2-2; weak D call: TRBD1 (6 bases). This CDR3 spans 14 amino acids. Germline V gene sequence: CDR1 MNHEY, CDR2 SVGAGI. Deletions cut 5 bases from V and 8 bases from J, with 15 bases between. The CDR3 coding sequence is TGTGCCAGCAGTCGACAGGCCCACCCTGGGGAGCTGTTTTTT. Encoded protein: CASSRQAHPGELFF.

V usage is TRBV7-3 and J usage is TRBJ2-1, with 7 nucleotides matching TRBD1. The CDR3 is made up of 16 amino acids. After removal of 5 bases from V and 4 bases from J, the junction contained 11 bases not matched to a gene. The V gene's germline CDR1 is SGHTA and CDR2 FQGTGA. CDR3 nucleotides: TGTGCCAGCAGCCCGATCGGTGCAGGGGGTTACAATGAGCAGTTCTTC. It codes for CASSPIGAGGYNEQFF.

The genes are TRBV10-2 and TRBJ1-5; D might be TRBD1 (6 bases). The CDR3 has 14 residues. V lost 8 bases, J lost 4 bases, and 15 bases lay in between. Looked up from germline, CDR1 is WSHSY and CDR2 is SAAADI. The CDR3 nucleotides read TGCGCCAGCCAGGACAGTGATTGGAATCAGCCCCAGCATTTT. It encodes CASQDSDWNQPQHF.

This CDR3 is CASSPNLAGDSYNEQFF. In DNA form, the CDR3 reads TGCGCCAGCAGCCCTAACCTAGCGGGGGATTCCTACAATGAGCAGTTCTTC. This chain links TRBV4-3 with TRBJ2-1, with TRBD2 identical over 10 bases. V gave up 4 bases and J gave up 1 base; unmatched junction bases: 7. The CDR3 loop spans 17 amino acids. Germline-derived CDR1 and CDR2 are LGHNA and YSLEER.

This clone was found many times. The J gene is TRBJ1-5, the V gene TRBV27, with TRBD1 matching 7 bases. This CDR3 spans 12 amino acids. Germline CDR1 MNHEY, CDR2 SMNVEV (reference sequence). V lost 8 bases, J lost 7 bases, and 5 bases stayed unmatched. CDR3 DNA sequence: TGTGCCAGCCGGACAGGAGGCCAGCCCCAGCATTTT. Protein product: CASRTGGQPQHF.

The J gene is TRBJ2-2, the V gene TRBV6-5, with TRBD2 matching over 12 bases. Per the germline V gene, CDR1 is MNHEY and CDR2 is SVGAGI. The J segment lost 7 bases and the V segment lost 5 bases, leaving 5 bases of the junction unmatched. This CDR3 spans 15 amino acids. CDR3 region: CASSRLAGDFGELFF. The DNA of the CDR3 is TGTGCCAGCAGTCGACTAGCGGGGGACTTCGGGGAGCTGTTTTTT.

V gene TRBV7-2 combines with J gene TRBJ2-1; no clear D. V was trimmed by 5 bases and J by 3 bases, leaving 5 bases between them. The CDR3 sequence is 12 residues long. The germline CDR1 and CDR2 sequences are SGHTA and FQGNSA. The CDR3 nucleotides read TGTGCCAGCAGCCCCTACTACAATGAGCAGTTCTTC. Residues: CASSPYYNEQFF. Using reference TRBV7-2 and TRBJ2-1 for the parts outside the CDR3, the full variable domain is GAGVSQSPSNKVTEKGKDVELRCDPISGHTALYWYRQSLGQGLEFLIYFQGNSAPDKSGLPSDRFSAERTGGSVSTLTIQRTQQEDSAVYLCASSPYYNEQFFGPGTRLTVL.

In this sample, this clone turned up many times. The rearrangement joins TRBV5-6 to TRBJ1-6; TRBD1 matches 8 bases. The V gene's germline CDR1 is SGHDT and CDR2 YYEEEE. The CDR3 is 16 residues long. V lost 6 bases and J lost 8; bases outside the gene matches: 13. In nucleotides, the CDR3 is TGTGCCAGCATCCGCTTAGTGGACAGGGCTGATTCACCCCTCCACTTT. This translates into CASIRLVDRADSPLHF.

J is TRBJ1-2 and V is TRBV28; TRBD1 is a possible D gene (6 bases). The CDR3 runs 15 residues. Looked up from germline, CDR1 is MDHEN and CDR2 is SYDVKM. The V and J ends lost 3 bases and 8 bases respectively, with 19 bases between them. The CDR3 coding sequence is TGTGCCAGCAGTTTGGGGGGGGGCGCGTTAGGAGGCTACACCTTC. Translation gives CASSLGGGALGGYTF.

The chain employs TRBV7-9 and TRBJ2-3; maybe TRBD1 (6 bases). Germline CDR1 reads SEHNR; CDR2 reads FQNEAQ (reference sequence). V was shortened by 5 bases and J by 0 bases, with 15 bases between the two germline ends. The CDR3 spans 16 residues. The CDR3 here is CASSPGARTSTDTQYF. The CDR3, as DNA: TGTGCCAGCAGCCCAGGGGCGAGGACTAGCACAGATACGCAGTATTTT. Filled out from reference TRBV7-9 and TRBJ2-3, the complete variable domain reads DTGVSQNPRHKITKRGQNVTFRCDPISEHNRLYWYRQTLGQGPEFLTYFQNEAQLEKSRLLSDRFSAERPKGSFSTLEIQRTEQGDSAMYLCASSPGARTSTDTQYFGPGTRLTVL.

The chain joins TRBV5-4 to TRBJ2-2, with 15 bases identical to TRBD2. CDR3 length: 15 amino acids. In germline, CDR1 is SGHNT, CDR2 YYREEE (reference sequence). V trimming: 4 bases; J trimming: 6 bases; junction bases outside the gene matches: 1. The CDR3 DNA follows: TGTGCCAGCAGCGGACTAGCGGGGGGGCCCGGGGAGCTGTTTTTT. This sequence encodes CASSGLAGGPGELFF.

The chain links TRBV6-5 to TRBJ2-1; TRBD2 matches 7 bases. This CDR3 region has 14 residues. The germline CDR1 and CDR2 sequences are MNHEY and SVGAGI. The ends lost 5 bases at V and 3 bases at J; junction bases unmatched: 4. CDR3 DNA sequence: TGTGCCAGCAGTGAGACGGGGGGCTACAATGAGCAGTTCTTC. Translation gives CASSETGGYNEQFF.

This clone was picked up a small number of times. This chain joins TRBV6-6 and TRBJ2-7, with D perhaps TRBD1 (6 bases). CDR1 and CDR2 from the germline V gene are MNHNY and SVGAGI (reference sequence). V lost 0 bases to trimming and J lost 0 bases, with 6 bases between them. This CDR3 region has 14 residues. Here the CDR3 reads CASSYSDSSYEQYF. CDR3 nucleotide sequence: TGTGCCAGCAGTTACTCGGACAGCTCCTACGAGCAGTACTTC.

The chain combines TRBV5-1 with TRBJ2-7; D is unclear. The CDR3 length is 15 residues. Trimming left V 2 bases short and J 4 bases short, with 16 bases between. Germline CDR1 SGHRS, CDR2 YFSETQ. CDR3 protein: CASSFLSGDQYEQYF. In DNA, the CDR3 is TGCGCCAGCAGCTTCCTCTCAGGCGACCAATACGAGCAGTACTTC.

CDR3 nucleotides: TGTGCCAGCAGCCGAGAGTCGGACTATGGCTACACCTTC. Residues: CASSRESDYGYTF. The gene calls are TRBV4-2 and TRBJ1-2; D gene ambiguous. The germline V gene encodes CDR1 LGHNA and CDR2 YNFKEQ. The V end lost 4 bases, the J end lost 3 bases, and 9 bases lay between the germline ends. The CDR3 is 13 amino acids.

V gene TRBV19 combines with J gene TRBJ1-1; possible D gene TRBD1, 6 bases. CDR1 is LNHDA and CDR2 is SQIVND in the germline V gene (reference sequence). The CDR3 spans 17 residues. Trimming pared 4 bases from V and 0 bases from J, leaving 18 bases between. In DNA form, the CDR3 reads TGTGCCAGTAGTACATTCTCGACAGGTCGACTGAACACTGAAGCTTTCTTT. Translated, it gives CASSTFSTGRLNTEAFF. Combining the CDR3 with reference TRBV19 and TRBJ1-1 gives the whole variable domain DGGITQSPKYLFRKEGQNVTLSCEQNLNHDAMYWYRQDPGQGLRLIYYSQIVNDFQKGDIAEGYSVSREKKESFPLTVTSAQKNPTAFYLCASSTFSTGRLNTEAFFGQGTRLTVV.

The chain combines TRBV25-1 with TRBJ2-3; 11 bases agree with TRBD2. V trimming: 6 bases; J trimming: 1 base; junction bases outside the gene matches: 0. CDR1 is MGHDK and CDR2 is SYGVNS in the germline V gene. This CDR3 spans 14 amino acids. CDR3 sequence: CASRTSGGTDTQYF. CDR3 DNA: TGTGCCAGCAGGACTAGCGGGGGCACAGATACGCAGTATTTT.

This clone showed up just a few times. The V and J genes are TRBV4-1 and TRBJ2-1, with D perhaps TRBD1 (6 bases). V was pared by 1 base and J by 2 bases, with 15 bases between. Germline V CDR1 and CDR2: MGHRA, YSYEKL. There are 17 residues in the CDR3. In DNA, the CDR3 is TGCGCCAGCAGCCAAGGGGGGACACCTACACCCTACAATGAGCAGTTCTTC. Amino acid sequence: CASSQGGTPTPYNEQFF.

The chain combines TRBV7-3 with TRBJ2-1; weak D call: TRBD2 (7 bases). The CDR3 runs to 14 residues. Trimming shortened V by 5 bases and J by 7 bases, and 15 bases separated the two germline ends. The germline gives CDR1 SGHTA, CDR2 FQGTGA. The CDR3 DNA follows: TGTGCCAGCAGCCCCACGGGGGGCCGAAATGAGCAGTTCTTC. It codes for CASSPTGGRNEQFF.